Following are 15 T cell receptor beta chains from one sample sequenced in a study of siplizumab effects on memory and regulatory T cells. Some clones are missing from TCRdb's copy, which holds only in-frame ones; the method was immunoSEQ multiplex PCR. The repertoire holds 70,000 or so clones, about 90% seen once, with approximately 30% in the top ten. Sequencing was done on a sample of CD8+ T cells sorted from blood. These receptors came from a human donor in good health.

The CDR3 loop is CSARTGYEQYF. CDR3 nucleotide sequence: TGCAGTGCTAGGACAGGGTACGAGCAGTACTTC. The chain recombines TRBV20-1 with TRBJ2-7; 7 nucleotides agree with TRBD1. Germline lookup yields CDR1 DFQATT and CDR2 SNEGSKA (reference sequence). The CDR3 runs 11 residues. V was clipped by 3 bases and J by 4 bases; unmatched bases: 0.

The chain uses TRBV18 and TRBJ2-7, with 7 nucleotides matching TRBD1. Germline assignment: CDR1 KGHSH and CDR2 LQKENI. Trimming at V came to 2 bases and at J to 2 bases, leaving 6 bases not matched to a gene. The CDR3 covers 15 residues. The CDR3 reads CASSPGPGGTYEQYF. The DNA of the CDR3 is TGTGCCAGCTCACCAGGACCAGGGGGTACCTACGAGCAGTACTTC.

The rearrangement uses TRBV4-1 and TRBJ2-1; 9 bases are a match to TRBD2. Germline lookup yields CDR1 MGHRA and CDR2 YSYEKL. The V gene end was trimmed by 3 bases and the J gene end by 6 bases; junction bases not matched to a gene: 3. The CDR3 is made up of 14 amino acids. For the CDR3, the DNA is TGCGCCAGCAGCCAGGGGACTAGCCCCAATGAGCAGTTCTTC. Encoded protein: CASSQGTSPNEQFF.

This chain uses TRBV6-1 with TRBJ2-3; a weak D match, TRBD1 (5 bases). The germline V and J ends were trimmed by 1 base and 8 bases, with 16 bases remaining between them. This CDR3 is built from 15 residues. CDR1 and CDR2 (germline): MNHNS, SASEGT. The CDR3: CASSEVGSRAGTQYF. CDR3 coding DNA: TGTGCCAGCAGTGAAGTTGGAAGCAGGGCTGGTACGCAGTATTTT.

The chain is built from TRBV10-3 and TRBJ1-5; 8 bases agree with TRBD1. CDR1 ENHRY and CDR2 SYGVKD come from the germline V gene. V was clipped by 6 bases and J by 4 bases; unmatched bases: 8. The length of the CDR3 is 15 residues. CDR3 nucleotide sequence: TGTGCCATCAGGGACAGGGAATCCCCAAATCAGCCCCAGCATTTT. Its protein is CAIRDRESPNQPQHF.

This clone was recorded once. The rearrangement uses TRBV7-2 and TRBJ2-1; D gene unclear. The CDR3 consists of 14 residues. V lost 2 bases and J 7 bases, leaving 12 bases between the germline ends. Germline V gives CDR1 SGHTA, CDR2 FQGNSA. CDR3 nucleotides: TGTGCCAGCAGCTTAATCTCCCCTCAGAATGAGCAGTTCTTC. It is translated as CASSLISPQNEQFF.

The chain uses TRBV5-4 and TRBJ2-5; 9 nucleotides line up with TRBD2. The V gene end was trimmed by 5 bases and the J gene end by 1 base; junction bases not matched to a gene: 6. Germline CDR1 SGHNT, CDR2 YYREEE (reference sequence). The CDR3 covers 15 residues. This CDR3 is CASSFQTSGQETQYF. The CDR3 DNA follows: TGTGCCAGCAGTTTTCAGACTAGCGGCCAAGAGACCCAGTACTTC.

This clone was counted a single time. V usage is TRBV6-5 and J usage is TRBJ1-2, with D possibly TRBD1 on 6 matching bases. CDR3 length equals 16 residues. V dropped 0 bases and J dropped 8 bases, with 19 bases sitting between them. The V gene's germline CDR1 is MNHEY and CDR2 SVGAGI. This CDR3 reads CASSYSSGTFLGGYTF. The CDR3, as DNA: TGTGCCAGCAGTTACTCTAGCGGGACATTTCTCGGCGGCTACACCTTC.

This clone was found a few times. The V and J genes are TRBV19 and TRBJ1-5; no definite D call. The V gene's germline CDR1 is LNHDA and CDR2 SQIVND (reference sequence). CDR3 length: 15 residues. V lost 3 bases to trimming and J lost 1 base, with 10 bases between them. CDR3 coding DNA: TGTGCCAGTAGTATGGGCAGTCGAAGCAATCAGCCCCAGCATTTT. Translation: CASSMGSRSNQPQHF. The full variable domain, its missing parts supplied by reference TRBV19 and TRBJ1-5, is DGGITQSPKYLFRKEGQNVTLSCEQNLNHDAMYWYRQDPGQGLRLIYYSQIVNDFQKGDIAEGYSVSREKKESFPLTVTSAQKNPTAFYLCASSMGSRSNQPQHFGDGTRLSIL.

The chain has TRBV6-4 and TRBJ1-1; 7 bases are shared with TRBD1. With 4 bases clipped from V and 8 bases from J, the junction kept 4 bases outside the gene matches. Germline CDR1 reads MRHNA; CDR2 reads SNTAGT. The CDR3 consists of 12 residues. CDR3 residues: CASSGDSREAFF. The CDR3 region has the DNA TGTGCCAGCAGTGGGGACAGCCGCGAAGCTTTCTTT.

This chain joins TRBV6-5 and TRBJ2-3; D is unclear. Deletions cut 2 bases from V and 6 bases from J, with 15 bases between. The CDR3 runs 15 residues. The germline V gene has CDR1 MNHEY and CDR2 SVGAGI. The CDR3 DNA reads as TGTGCCAGCAGTTACGACCTATTAACGACGGATACGCAGTATTTT. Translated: CASSYDLLTTDTQYF.

CDR3 residues: CASSEWAGGPNEQYF. DNA for the CDR3: TGTGCCAGCAGTGAATGGGCGGGGGGGCCCAACGAGCAGTACTTC. The genes are TRBV6-1 and TRBJ2-5; TRBD2 matches 9 bases. Judging by the DNA end, TRBJ2-7 fits better; the J call may be wrong. The CDR3 extends over 15 amino acids. Germline CDR1 reads MNHNS; CDR2 reads SASEGT.

CDR3 loop: CASREASGTNEKLFF. The CDR3 coding sequence is TGTGCCAGCAGGGAGGCATCAGGGACTAATGAAAAACTGTTTTTT. The V call is TRBV2, the J call TRBJ1-4, with a tentative D call TRBD1 (5 bases). CDR1 is SNHLY and CDR2 is FYNNEI in the germline V gene. The CDR3 covers 15 residues. V lost 6 bases, J lost 2 bases, and 13 bases lay in between. Full variable domain (rest looked up from reference TRBV2 and TRBJ1-4): EPEVTQTPSHQVTQMGQEVILRCVPISNHLYFYWYRQILGQKVEFLVSFYNNEISEKSEIFDDQFSVERPDGSNFTLKIRSTKLEDSAMYFCASREASGTNEKLFFGSGTQLSVL.

The CDR3 DNA is TGTGCCAGCAGCTTAGTGACAGGGGGCATGGAGACCCAGTACTTC. This sequence encodes CASSLVTGGMETQYF. The V call is TRBV7-9, the J call TRBJ2-5, with 10 bases that match TRBD1. This CDR3 has 15 residues. V shed 1 base, J shed 5 bases, and the junction held 4 bases outside the gene matches. Germline assignment: CDR1 SEHNR and CDR2 FQNEAQ (reference sequence). Supplemented by reference TRBV7-9 and TRBJ2-5, the full variable domain reads DTGVSQNPRHKITKRGQNVTFRCDPISEHNRLYWYRQTLGQGPEFLTYFQNEAQLEKSRLLSDRFSAERPKGSFSTLEIQRTEQGDSAMYLCASSLVTGGMETQYFGPGTRLLVL.

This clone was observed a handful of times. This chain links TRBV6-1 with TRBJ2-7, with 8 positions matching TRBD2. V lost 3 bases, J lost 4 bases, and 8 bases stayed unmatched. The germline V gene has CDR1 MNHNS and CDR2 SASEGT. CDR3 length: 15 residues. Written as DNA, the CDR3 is TGTGCCAGCAGTGAGAGGACTAGCTTCGAATACGAGCAGTACTTC. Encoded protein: CASSERTSFEYEQYF.